The rows below give T cell receptor beta chains drawn from one sample of a study of T-cell memory formation after mild COVID-19. TCRdb re-analysed the 5' RACE reads in MiXCR, keeping a single row per CDR3 protein. The sample contains about 210,000 distinct CDR3 sequences, around 30% of which appear only once. Sequencing was done on a sample of PBMCs or a T cell subset sorted from them (not recorded which). These receptors all come from an adult woman who had mild COVID-19 (a few samples of this study predate the infection). Cell type and time point are not known. Each CDR3 is given with its conserved first and last residue. The D gene is left open where the match is weak.

d_call | j_call | v_call | cdr3_aa
. | TRBJ2-3 | TRBV3-1 | CASSLTMDITDTQYF
. | TRBJ2-7 | TRBV28 | CASSWAGRTYEQYF
TRBD2 | TRBJ2-5 | TRBV7-2 | CASSSSWTSGGIETQYF
. | TRBJ1-2 | TRBV20-1 | CSAPQGSYGYTF
TRBD1 | TRBJ1-4 | TRBV2 | CASIGPGQTNEKLFF
. | TRBJ2-1 | TRBV19 | CASTWVGGGEQFF
. | TRBJ2-2 | TRBV28 | CASSSHGELFF
. | TRBJ2-7 | TRBV9 | CASSVDEVAAGEEQYF
TRBD2 | TRBJ2-1 | TRBV3-1 | CASSHGTSGRLSGQFF
TRBD1 | TRBJ1-5 | TRBV15 | CATGTVINQPQHF
TRBD2 | TRBJ2-1 | TRBV11-2 | CASSASLAGGQYEQFF
. | TRBJ2-5 | TRBV5-1 | CASRRWGETQYF
TRBD2 | TRBJ2-1 | TRBV5-6 | CASSRILAVSYNEQFF
. | TRBJ1-4 | TRBV6-5 | CATRRRGTATNEKLFF
. | TRBJ2-2 | TRBV20-1 | CSAIPRGGRRGGTGELFF
. | TRBJ2-5 | TRBV20-1 | CSARGPGQETQYF
TRBD1 | TRBJ2-6 | TRBV19 | CASSSDRGRANVLTF
. | TRBJ2-7 | TRBV19 | CASSFIATGSSSYEQYF
TRBD2 | TRBJ2-1 | TRBV6-5 | CASSYPGLAGSYNEQFF
TRBD2 | TRBJ2-7 | TRBV29-1 | CSVGHGGGYEQYF
. | TRBJ1-1 | TRBV12-3/TRBV12-4 | CASTGSYGEAFF
TRBD1 | TRBJ1-4 | TRBV5-5 | CASSQLTGGEKLFF
TRBD2 | TRBJ2-7 | TRBV4-2 | CASSQERETYEQYF
. | TRBJ1-5 | TRBV10-3 | CAMGATGLDQPQHF
. | TRBJ2-3 | TRBV5-1 | CASSAGPSPDTQYF